This T cell receptor beta chain was recorded in a study of long-term antiretroviral therapy in people with HIV. Turning to the study itself: Collection dates of the earliest samples fall about a decade before the 2015 immediate-ART recommendation.

A v3.0 immunoSEQ assay was performed at survey level. In sequencing, about 40,000-50,000 T-cell genomes per sample were targeted. The table came from immunoSEQ multiplex PCR; TCRdb's copy has only in-frame clones and leaves some out. The table has tens of thousands of clones, 83% seen once. Study-wide points: Despite increasing after ART, diversity remained lower than that of transplant donor controls.

A remark on this clone: Its target is not known.

V shed 4 bases, J shed 3 bases, and the junction held 18 bases outside the gene matches. The CDR3 is made up of 20 amino acids. The sequence was collected from a man between 18 and 35 years old with HIV. This chain joins TRBV23-1 and TRBJ2-4, with 10 positions matching TRBD2. TRBV23-1 is an open reading frame, and its role is uncertain. The sequencing used unsorted PBMCs, collected 0.4 years before starting antiretroviral therapy. CDR3 in amino acids: CASSPRGASGSGIGKNIQYF. CDR3 DNA sequence: TGCGCCAGCAGTCCCCGGGGGGCTAGCGGGAGCGGTATCGGCAAAAACATTCAGTACTTC.